This TCR beta chain was captured by sequencing in a study of CD8+ T cells in alopecia areata. A few counts support this clone. Antigen unknown. Gene names refer to mouse genes. The CDR3 end falls 4 residues outside the read, so it is completed with the germline J gene. Other DNA sequences in this specimen translate into the identical CDR3. Combined cutaneous lymph node cells underwent sorting by CD4, CD8alpha, NKG2D, NKG2ACE and additional markers. Germline V lookup: CDR1 FNHDT, CDR2 SITEND (reference sequence). V was clipped by 1 base and J by 0 bases, with 9 bases between them. This CDR3 has 15 amino acids. TCR sequencing used cDNA made by reverse transcription of extracted RNA. Only in-frame clones appear in the TCRdb table, and some are missing; sequencing was by immunoSEQ multiplex PCR. The sample contains 200,000 to 300,000 clones, none of them singletons. Whole-study results and caveats: Scalp sequencing also captures normal skin's resident alphabeta T cells.

The V call is TRBV19, the J call TRBJ2-3; possibly TRBD1 for D (6 bases). This clonotype originated in a C3H/HeJ mouse with alopecia areata. Strain haplotype (MHC): H2-k. What was sequenced was CD4+ T cells sorted from a lymph node. The CDR3 sequence is CASSIRGRSAETLYF. The CDR3 DNA, read in part, is TGTGCCAGCAGTATAAGGGGGAGGAGTGCAGAA.